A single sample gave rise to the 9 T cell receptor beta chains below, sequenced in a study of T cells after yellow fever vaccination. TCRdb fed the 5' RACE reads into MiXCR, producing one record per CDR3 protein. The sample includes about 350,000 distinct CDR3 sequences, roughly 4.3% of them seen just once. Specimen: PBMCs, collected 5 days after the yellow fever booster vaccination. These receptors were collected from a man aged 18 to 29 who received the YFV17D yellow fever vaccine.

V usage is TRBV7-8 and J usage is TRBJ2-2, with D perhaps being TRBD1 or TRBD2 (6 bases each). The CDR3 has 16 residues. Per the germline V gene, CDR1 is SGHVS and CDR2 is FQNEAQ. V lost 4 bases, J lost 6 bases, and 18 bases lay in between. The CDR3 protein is CASSYTRGARAGELFF. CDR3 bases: TGTGCCAGCAGCTATACAAGGGGGGCGAGGGCCGGGGAGCTGTTTTTT.

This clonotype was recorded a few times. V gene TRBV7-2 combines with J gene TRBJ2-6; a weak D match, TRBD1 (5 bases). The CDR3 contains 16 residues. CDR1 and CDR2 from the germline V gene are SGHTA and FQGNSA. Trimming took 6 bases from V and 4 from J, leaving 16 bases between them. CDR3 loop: CASRTVSPAGANVLTF. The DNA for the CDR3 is TGTGCCAGCAGGACAGTGTCTCCGGCCGGGGCCAACGTCCTGACTTTC.

CDR3 sequence: CASAYEGDEKLFF. The CDR3 DNA follows: TGCGCCAGCGCCTATGAGGGAGATGAAAAACTGTTTTTT. The chain carries TRBV5-1 and TRBJ1-4, with D unresolved. The germline V gene encodes CDR1 SGHRS and CDR2 YFSETQ. This CDR3 has 13 residues. The V gene lost 7 bases and the J gene lost 6 bases, with 13 bases spanning the gap. Looking up the rest from reference TRBV5-1 and TRBJ1-4 gives the full variable domain: KAGVTQTPRYLIKTRGQQVTLSCSPISGHRSVSWYQQTPGQGLQFLFEYFSETQRNKGNFPGRFSGRQFSNSRSEMNVSTLELGDSALYLCASAYEGDEKLFFGSGTQLSVL.

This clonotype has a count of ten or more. Here the CDR3 DNA reads TGCGCCAGCAGCTTGAATCACCACTCCTACGAGCAGTACTTC. It specifies CASSLNHHSYEQYF. The chain carries TRBV5-1 and TRBJ2-7, with D unresolved. CDR1 is SGHRS and CDR2 is YFSETQ in the germline V gene. Trimming cost V 1 base and J 0 bases, with 8 bases left between them. There are 14 residues in the CDR3. The whole variable domain, filled in from reference TRBV5-1 and TRBJ2-7, reads KAGVTQTPRYLIKTRGQQVTLSCSPISGHRSVSWYQQTPGQGLQFLFEYFSETQRNKGNFPGRFSGRQFSNSRSEMNVSTLELGDSALYLCASSLNHHSYEQYFGPGTRLTVT.

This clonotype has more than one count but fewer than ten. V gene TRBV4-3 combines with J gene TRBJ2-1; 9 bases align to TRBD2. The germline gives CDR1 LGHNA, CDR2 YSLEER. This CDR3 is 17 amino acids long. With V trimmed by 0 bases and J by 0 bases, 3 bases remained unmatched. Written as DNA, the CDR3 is TGCGCCAGCAGCCAAGACAGCGGGGGGTACTCCTACAATGAGCAGTTCTTC. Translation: CASSQDSGGYSYNEQFF.

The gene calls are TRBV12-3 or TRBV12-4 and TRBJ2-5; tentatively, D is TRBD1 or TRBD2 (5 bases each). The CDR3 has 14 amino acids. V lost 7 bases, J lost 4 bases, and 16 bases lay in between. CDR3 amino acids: CASTQGRLVETQYF. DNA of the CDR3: TGTGCCAGCACCCAGGGACGTTTGGTAGAGACCCAGTACTTC.

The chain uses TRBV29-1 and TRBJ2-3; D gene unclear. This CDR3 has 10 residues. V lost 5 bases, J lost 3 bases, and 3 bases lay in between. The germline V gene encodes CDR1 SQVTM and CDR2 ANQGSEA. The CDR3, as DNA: TGCAGCGTTCGGACAGATACGCAGTATTTT. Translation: CSVRTDTQYF.

This CDR3 is CSAGGQGSQETQYF. As DNA, the CDR3 is TGCAGCGCCGGAGGGCAGGGGAGCCAAGAGACCCAGTACTTC. The genes are TRBV29-1 and TRBJ2-5; either TRBD1 or TRBD2 may supply D (6 bases each). The CDR3 covers 14 residues. In germline, CDR1 is SQVTM, CDR2 ANQGSEA. The V and J ends lost 7 bases and 1 base respectively, with 16 bases between them.

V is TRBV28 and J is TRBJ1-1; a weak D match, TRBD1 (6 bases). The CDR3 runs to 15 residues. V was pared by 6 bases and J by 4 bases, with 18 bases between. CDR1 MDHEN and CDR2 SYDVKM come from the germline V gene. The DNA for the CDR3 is TGTGCCAGCAGAGACAATCAGGGGTTGGGCACTGAAGCTTTCTTT. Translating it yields CASRDNQGLGTEAFF. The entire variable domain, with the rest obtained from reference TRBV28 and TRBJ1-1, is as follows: DVKVTQSSRYLVKRTGEKVFLECVQDMDHENMFWYRQDPGLGLRLIYFSYDVKMKEKGDIPEGYSVSREKKERFSLILESASTNQTSMYLCASRDNQGLGTEAFFGQGTRLTVV.